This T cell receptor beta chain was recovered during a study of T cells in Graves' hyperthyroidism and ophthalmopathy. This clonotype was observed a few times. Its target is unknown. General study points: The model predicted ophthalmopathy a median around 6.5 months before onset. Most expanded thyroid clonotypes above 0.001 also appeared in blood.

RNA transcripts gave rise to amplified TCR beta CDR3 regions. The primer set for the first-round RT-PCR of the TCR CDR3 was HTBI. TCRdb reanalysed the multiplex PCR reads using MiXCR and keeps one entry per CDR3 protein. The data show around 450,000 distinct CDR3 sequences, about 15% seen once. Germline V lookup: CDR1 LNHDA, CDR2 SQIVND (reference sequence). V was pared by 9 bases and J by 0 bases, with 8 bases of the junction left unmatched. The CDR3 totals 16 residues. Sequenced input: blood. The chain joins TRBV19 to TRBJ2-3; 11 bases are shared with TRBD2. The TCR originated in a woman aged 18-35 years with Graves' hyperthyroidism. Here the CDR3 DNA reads TGTGCCAGCAGGCAGACTAGCGGGGCTAGCACAGATACGCAGTATTTT. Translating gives CASRQTSGASTDTQYF.